This TCR beta chain was sequenced during a study of vaccination and CD4 T cells after COVID-19. Across the study: Convalescent donors were composed of six males and four females, of whom two were Hispanic. Drawing of post-COVID samples took place a median roughly 95 days after diagnosis (range 35 to 161). Each of the control cultures got a CEFX pool, an HIV-1 Nef pool, or no peptide.

Notes on this clonotype: Antigen unknown.

Between the trimmed V and J ends, which lost 3 bases and 3 bases, there was a span of 11 bases. Germline CDR1 and CDR2: ENHRY and SYGVKD. This CDR3 contains 14 residues. Described time point: late sampling 161 to 241 days after vaccination in a few convalescent patients. Treatment indicated: approximately 10-day PBMC culture with coronavirus spike peptide pools or control peptides (ViraFEST assay). The Oncomine TCR Beta short-read assay was applied to DNA of cultured CD4+ T cells. Cultures of CD4+ T cells served as the source for extracting genomic DNA. TCRdb ran MiXCR on the PCR reads and lists one entry per CDR3 protein. Altogether around 21,000 distinct CDR3 sequences are present, approximately 40% being singletons, with the ten largest covering 9% to 10%.

The sample here was CD4+ T cells from blood, cultured in vitro, taken about 7 months after SARS-CoV-2 vaccination. The chain links TRBV10-3 to TRBJ2-5, with a weak D call TRBD2 (6 bases). The source is a human donor who had recovered from COVID-19. The CDR3 region has the DNA TGTGCCATCAGTGACGGGAGACAGAAAGAGACCCAGTACTTC. Amino acid sequence: CAISDGRQKETQYF.